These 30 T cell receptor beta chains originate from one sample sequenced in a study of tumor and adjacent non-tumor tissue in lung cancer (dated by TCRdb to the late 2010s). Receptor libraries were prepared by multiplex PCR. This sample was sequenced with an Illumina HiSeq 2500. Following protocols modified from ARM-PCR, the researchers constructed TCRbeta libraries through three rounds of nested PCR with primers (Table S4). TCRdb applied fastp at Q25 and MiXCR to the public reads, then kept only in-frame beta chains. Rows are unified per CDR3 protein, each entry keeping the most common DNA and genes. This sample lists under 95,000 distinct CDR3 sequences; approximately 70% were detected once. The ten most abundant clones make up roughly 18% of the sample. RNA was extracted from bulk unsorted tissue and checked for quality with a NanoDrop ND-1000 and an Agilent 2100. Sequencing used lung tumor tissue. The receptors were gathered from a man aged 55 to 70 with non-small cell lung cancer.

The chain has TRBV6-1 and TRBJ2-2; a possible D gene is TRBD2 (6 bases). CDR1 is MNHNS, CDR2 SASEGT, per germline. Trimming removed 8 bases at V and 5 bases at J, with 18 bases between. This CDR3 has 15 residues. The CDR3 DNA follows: TGTGCCAGCGGGGTGAGGGCCAGCGGGACCGGGGAGCTGTTTTTT. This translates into CASGVRASGTGELFF.

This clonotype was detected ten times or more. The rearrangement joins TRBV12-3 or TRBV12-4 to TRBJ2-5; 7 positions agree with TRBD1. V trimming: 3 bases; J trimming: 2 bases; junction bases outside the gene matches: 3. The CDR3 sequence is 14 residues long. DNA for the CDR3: TGTGCCAGCAGTTTTAGGGACAGACAAGAGACCCAGTACTTC. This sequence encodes CASSFRDRQETQYF.

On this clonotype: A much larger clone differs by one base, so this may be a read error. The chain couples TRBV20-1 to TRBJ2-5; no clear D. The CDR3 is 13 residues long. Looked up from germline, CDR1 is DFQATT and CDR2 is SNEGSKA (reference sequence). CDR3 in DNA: TGCAGTGCTATTGATAGCACCCAAGGGACCCAGTACTTC. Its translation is CSAIDSTQGTQYF.

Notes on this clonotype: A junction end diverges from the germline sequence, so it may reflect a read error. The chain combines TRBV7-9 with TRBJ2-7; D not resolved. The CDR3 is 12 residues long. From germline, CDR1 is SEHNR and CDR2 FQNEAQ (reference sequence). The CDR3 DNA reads TGTGCCAGCAGCTTAGGGCCCGGCGAGCTGTACTTC. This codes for CASSLGPGELYF.

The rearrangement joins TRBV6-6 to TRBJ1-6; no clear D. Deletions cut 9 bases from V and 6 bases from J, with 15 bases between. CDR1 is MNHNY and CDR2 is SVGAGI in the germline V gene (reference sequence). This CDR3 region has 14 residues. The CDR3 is CASSQRMTNSPLHF. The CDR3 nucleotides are TGTGCCAGTTCCCAACGGATGACTAATTCACCCCTCCACTTT.

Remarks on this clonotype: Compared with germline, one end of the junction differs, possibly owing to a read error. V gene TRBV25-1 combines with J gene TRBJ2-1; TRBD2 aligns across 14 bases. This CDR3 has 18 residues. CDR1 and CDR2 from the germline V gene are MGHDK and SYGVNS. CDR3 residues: CASSRGLAGAGSYIEQFF. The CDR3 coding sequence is TGTGCCAGTAGTAGGGGACTAGCGGGGGCCGGTTCCTACATTGAGCAGTTCTTC.

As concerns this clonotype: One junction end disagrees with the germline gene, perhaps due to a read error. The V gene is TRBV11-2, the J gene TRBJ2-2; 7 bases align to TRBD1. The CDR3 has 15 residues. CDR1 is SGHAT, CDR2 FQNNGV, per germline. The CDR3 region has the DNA TGTGCTAGCAGCTTAAGGACAGGCAACACCGGGGAGCTGATTTTT. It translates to CASSLRTGNTGELIF.

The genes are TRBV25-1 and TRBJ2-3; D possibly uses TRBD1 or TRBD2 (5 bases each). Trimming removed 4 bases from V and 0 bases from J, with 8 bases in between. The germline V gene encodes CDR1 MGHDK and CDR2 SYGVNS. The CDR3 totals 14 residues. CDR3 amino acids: CASSAGASTDTQYF. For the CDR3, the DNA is TGTGCCAGCAGTGCCGGGGCAAGCACAGATACGCAGTATTTT.

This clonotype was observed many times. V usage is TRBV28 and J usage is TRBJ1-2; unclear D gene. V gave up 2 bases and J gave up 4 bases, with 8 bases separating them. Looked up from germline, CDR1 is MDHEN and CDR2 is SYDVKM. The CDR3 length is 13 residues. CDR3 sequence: CASSLGWGYGYTF. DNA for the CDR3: TGTGCCAGCAGTTTAGGTTGGGGCTATGGCTACACCTTC.

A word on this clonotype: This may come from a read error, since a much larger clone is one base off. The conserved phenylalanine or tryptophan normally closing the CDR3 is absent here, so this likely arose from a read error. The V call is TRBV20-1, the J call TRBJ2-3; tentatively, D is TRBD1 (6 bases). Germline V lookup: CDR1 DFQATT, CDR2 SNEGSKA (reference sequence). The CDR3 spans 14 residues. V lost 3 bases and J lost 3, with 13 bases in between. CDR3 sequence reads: CSASLEGVTDTQYS. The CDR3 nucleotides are TGCAGTGCTAGTTTAGAGGGGGTGACAGATACGCAGTATTCT.

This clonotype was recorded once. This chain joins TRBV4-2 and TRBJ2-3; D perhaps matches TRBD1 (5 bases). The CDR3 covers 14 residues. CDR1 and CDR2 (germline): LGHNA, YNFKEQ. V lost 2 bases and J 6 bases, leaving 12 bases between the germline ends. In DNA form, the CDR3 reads TGTGCCAGCAGCCAAAAGGGGAACCGGGATACGCAGTATTTT. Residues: CASSQKGNRDTQYF.

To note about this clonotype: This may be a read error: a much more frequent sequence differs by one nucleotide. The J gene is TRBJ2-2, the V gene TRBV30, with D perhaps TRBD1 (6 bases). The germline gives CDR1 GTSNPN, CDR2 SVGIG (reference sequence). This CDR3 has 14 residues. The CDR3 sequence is CTWSRQVDTGELFF. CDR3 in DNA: TGTACCTGGAGTAGACAGGTCGACACCGGGGAGCTGTTTTTT.

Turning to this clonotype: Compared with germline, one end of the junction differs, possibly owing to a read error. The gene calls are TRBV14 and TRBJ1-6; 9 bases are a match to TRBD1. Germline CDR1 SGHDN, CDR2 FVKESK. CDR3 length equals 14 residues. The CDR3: CAGSWTGANSPLHF. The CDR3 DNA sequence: TGTGCCGGCAGCTGGACAGGGGCAAATTCACCCCTCCACTTT.

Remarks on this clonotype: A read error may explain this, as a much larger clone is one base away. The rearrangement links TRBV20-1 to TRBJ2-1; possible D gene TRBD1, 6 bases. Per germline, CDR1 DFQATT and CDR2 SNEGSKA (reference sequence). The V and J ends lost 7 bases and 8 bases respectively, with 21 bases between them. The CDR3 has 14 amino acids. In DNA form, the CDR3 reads TGCAGTGTCACAAAGGGGGTGGGGCGCTATGAGCAGTTCTTC. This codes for CSVTKGVGRYEQFF.

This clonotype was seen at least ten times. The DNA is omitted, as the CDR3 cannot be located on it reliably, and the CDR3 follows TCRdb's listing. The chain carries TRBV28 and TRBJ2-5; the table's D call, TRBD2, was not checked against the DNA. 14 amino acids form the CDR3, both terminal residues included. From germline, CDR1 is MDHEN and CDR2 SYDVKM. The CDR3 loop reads CASSSSGRIETQYF.

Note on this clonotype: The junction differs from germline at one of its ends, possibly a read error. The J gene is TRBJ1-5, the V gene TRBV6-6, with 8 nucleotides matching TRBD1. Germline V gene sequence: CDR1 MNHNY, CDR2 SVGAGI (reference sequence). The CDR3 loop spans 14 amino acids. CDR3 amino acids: CVSNRDPGGQSQHF. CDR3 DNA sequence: TGTGTCAGCAATCGGGACCCAGGGGGCCAGTCCCAGCATTTT.

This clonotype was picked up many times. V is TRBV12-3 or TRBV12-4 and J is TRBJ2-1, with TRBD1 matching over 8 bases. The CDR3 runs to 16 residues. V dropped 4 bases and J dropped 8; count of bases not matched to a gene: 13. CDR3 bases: TGTGCCAGCAGTTATACTCCACAGGGGGTTGGCGATGAGCAGTTCTTC. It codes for CASSYTPQGVGDEQFF.

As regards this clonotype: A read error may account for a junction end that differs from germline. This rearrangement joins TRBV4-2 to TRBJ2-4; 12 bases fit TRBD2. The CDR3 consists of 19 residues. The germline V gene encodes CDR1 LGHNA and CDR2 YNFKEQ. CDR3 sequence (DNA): TGTGCCAGCAGGCGCCCCGGACTAGCGGGGAATCTAGCCAAAAAGATTCAGTACTTC. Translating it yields CASRRPGLAGNLAKKIQYF.

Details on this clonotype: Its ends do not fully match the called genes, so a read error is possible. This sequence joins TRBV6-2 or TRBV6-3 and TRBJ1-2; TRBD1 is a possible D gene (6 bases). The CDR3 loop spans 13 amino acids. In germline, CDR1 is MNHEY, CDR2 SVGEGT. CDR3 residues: CATSDSENYCYTF. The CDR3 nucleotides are TGTGCCACTTCGGACAGCGAAAACTATTGCTACACCTTC.

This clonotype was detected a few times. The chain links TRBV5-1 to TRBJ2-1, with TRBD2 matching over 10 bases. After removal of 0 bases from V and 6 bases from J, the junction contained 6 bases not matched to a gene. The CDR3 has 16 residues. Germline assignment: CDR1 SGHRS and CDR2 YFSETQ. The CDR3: CASSLGASGSLNEQFF. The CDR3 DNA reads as TGCGCCAGCAGCTTGGGGGCTAGCGGGAGTCTCAATGAGCAGTTCTTC.

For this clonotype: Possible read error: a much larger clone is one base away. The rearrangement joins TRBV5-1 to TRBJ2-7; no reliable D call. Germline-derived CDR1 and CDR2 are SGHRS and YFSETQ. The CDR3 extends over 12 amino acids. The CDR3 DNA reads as TGCGCCGGCAGCTTGGAAGGGTACGAGCAGTACTTC. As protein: CAGSLEGYEQYF.

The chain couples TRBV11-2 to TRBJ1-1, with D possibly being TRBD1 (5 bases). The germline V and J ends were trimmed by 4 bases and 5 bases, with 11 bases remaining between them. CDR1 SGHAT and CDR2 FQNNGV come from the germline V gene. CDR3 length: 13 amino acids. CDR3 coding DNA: TGTGCCAGCAGCTCATCCCAGGGTACTGAAGCTTTCTTT. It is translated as CASSSSQGTEAFF.

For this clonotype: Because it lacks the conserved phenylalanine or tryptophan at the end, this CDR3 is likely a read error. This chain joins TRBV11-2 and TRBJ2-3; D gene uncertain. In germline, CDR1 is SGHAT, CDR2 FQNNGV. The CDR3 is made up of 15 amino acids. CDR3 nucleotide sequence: TGTGCCGGCAGCCGGGCCACAACCCCCGCAGATACGCAGTATTCT. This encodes CAGSRATTPADTQYS.

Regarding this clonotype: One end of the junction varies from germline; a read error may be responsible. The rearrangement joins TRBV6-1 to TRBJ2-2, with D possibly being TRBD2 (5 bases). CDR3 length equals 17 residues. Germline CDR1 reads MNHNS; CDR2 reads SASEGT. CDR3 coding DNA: TGTGCCAGCAGTGAATTTGTGGCACCCGCGAACACCGGGGAACTGTTTTTT. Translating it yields CASSEFVAPANTGELFF.

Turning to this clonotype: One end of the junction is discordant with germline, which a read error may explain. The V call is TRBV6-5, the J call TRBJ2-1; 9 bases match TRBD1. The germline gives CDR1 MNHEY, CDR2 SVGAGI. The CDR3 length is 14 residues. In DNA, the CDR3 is TGCGCCAGCAGATCCCAGGACAGGGGCAGTGAGCAGTTCTTC. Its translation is CASRSQDRGSEQFF.

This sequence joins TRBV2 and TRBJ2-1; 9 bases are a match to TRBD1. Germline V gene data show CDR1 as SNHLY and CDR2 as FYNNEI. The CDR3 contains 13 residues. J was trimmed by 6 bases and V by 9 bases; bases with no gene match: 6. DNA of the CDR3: TGTGCCAGGACGGGACAGGGCGCCAATGAGCAGTTCTTC. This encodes CARTGQGANEQFF.

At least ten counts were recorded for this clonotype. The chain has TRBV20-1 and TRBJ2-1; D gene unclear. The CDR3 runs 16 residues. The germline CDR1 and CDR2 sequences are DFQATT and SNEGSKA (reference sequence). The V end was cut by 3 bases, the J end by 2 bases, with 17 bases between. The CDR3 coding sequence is TGCAGTGCTAGTTTCCGCGGAGACACTGCCTACAATGAGCAGTTCTTC. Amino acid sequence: CSASFRGDTAYNEQFF.

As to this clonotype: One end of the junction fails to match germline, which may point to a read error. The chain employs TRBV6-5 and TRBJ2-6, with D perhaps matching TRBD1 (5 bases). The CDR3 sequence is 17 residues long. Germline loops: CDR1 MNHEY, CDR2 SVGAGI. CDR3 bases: TGTGCCAGCAGTTTGAATAGGGTGGAATCTGGGGCCAACATCCTGACTTTC. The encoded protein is CASSLNRVESGANILTF.

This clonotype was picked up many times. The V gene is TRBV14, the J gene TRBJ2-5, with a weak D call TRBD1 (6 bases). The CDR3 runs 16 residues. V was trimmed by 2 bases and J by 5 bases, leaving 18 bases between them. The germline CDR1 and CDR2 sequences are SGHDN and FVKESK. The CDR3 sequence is CASSQNRGLQGETQYF. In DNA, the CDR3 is TGTGCCAGCAGCCAAAACCGGGGATTACAGGGTGAGACCCAGTACTTC.

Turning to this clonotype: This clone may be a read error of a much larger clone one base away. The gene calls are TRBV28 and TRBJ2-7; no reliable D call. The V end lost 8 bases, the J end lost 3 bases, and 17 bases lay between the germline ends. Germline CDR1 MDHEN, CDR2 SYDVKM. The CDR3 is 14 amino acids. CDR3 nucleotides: TGTGCCAGCGGTCTGGGTGTGATTAGCTACGAGCAGTACTTC. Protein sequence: CASGLGVISYEQYF.